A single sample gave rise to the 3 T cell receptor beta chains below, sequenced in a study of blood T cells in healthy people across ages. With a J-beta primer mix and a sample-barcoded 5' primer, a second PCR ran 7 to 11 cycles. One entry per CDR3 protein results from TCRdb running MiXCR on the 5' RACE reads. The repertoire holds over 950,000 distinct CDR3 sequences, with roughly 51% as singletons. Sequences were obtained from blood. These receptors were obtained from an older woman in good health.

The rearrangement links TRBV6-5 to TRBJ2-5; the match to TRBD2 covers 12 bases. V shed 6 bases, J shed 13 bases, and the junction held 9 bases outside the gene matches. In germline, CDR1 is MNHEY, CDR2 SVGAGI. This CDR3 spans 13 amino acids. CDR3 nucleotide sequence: TGTGCCAGCAGACCACAACTAGCGGGAGGTCCGTACTTC. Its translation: CASRPQLAGGPYF.

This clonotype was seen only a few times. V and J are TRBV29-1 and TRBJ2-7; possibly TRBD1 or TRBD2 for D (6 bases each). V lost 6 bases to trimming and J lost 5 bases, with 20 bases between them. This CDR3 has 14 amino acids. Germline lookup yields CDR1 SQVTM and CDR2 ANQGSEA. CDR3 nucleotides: TGCAGCGTCTCGCGCCGGGTCGGGGGCGACGAGCAGTACTTC. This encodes CSVSRRVGGDEQYF.

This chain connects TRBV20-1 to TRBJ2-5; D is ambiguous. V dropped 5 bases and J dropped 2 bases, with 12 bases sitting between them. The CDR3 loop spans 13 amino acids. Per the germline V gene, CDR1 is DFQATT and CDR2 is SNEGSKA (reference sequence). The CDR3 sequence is CSAPLRAQETQYF. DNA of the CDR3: TGCAGTGCTCCACTCCGGGCGCAAGAGACCCAGTACTTC.